This T cell receptor beta chain was identified in a study of T cell repertoires in cytomegalovirus infection. About the research overall: Recently identified HLA-C-restricted CMV epitopes were among the peptides used. It can be stated that public TCR beta signatures indicated CMV infection as well as a matching HLA type.

Study-wide findings and caveats: Across the ex vivo response, the dominant clonotypes were HLA-C-restricted CMV-specific TCR beta clonotypes. There were carriers of CMV plus the relevant HLA, and cumulative public TCR beta family frequency identified them.

TCRdb reanalysed the reads using MiXCR and keeps one entry per CDR3 protein. The data show 750,000 to 900,000 distinct CDR3 sequences, 25% to 35% seen once. V lost 1 base and J lost 5, with 12 bases in between. Looked up from germline, CDR1 is SEHNR and CDR2 is FQNEAQ (reference sequence). The CDR3 covers 15 residues. For this clonotype: Its specificity is not known.

The specimen comprised cultured CD8+ T cells from PBMCs, sampled from culture after CMV antigen stimulation. The clonotype was recovered from a human donor in good health (CMV status not recorded). Some clones in this sample may be carry-over from other donors' samples. The chain is built from TRBV7-9 and TRBJ2-1; a possible D gene is TRBD2 (5 bases). Written as DNA, the CDR3 is TGTGCCAGCAGCTTAGGGGGTAGCGAGGACAATGAGCAGTTCTTC. It codes for CASSLGGSEDNEQFF.